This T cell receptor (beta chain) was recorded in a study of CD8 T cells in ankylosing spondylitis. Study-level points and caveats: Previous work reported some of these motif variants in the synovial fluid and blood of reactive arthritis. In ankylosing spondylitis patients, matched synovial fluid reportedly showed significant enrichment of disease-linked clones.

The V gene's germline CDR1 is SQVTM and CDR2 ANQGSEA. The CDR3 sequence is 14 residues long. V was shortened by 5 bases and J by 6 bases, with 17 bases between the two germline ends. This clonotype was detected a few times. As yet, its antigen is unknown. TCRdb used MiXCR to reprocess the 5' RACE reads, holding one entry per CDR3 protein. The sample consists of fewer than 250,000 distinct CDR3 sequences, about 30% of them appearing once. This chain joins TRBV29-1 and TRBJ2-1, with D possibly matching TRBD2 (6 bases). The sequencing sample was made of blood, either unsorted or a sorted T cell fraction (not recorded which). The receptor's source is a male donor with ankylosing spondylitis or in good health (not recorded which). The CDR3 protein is CSVRGDSIRNEQFF. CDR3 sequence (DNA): TGCAGCGTTCGAGGGGACTCGATTCGCAATGAGCAGTTCTTC.